The 8 T cell receptor beta chains presented below share a single source sample, sequenced in a study of T cells in Graves' hyperthyroidism and ophthalmopathy (dated by TCRdb to about 2019). Receptors were amplified or captured by multiplex PCR. The sequencer was an Illumina HiSeq 2000. TCR beta CDR3 regions were amplified from RNA transcripts. The TCR CDR3 was subjected to a first round of RT-PCR using the HTBI primer set and the Qiagen OneStep RT-PCR kit. TCRdb handled the public reads itself, with Q25 trimming in fastp and clone calling in MiXCR, and kept productive beta chains. Every CDR3 protein is listed once, alongside the most common genes and DNA of its rows. The sample includes 350,000 to 400,000 distinct CDR3 sequences, with approximately 15% observed a single time. Together, the top ten hold approximately 30% of the sample. Sequencing was done on a sample of blood. The source of these receptors is a woman aged 25-40 years with Graves' hyperthyroidism.

Many counts were recorded for this clonotype. The chain uses TRBV20-1 and TRBJ2-7; no clear D. Between the trimmed V and J ends, which lost 2 bases and 3 bases, there was a span of 8 bases. Germline V gene lookup returns CDR1 DFQATT and CDR2 SNEGSKA (reference sequence). The CDR3 consists of 12 residues. CDR3 residues: CSARQKDYEQYF. The CDR3 DNA is TGCAGTGCTAGACAGAAAGACTACGAGCAGTACTTC.

Regarding this clonotype: Given a much more abundant clone one base away, this may be a read error. Here the CDR3 reads CASSPSAGTGYNGQFF. The CDR3 coding sequence is TGTGCCAGCAGTCCATCAGCCGGGACAGGATACAATGGGCAGTTCTTC. V is TRBV6-2 or TRBV6-3 and J is TRBJ2-1; 8 bases align to TRBD1. The CDR3 loop spans 16 amino acids. CDR1 and CDR2 (germline): MNHEY, SVGEGT.

The sample holds a few counts of this clonotype. The chain carries TRBV12-3 or TRBV12-4 and TRBJ2-5; D unclear. The CDR3 has 11 residues. V dropped 4 bases and J dropped 9 bases, with 9 bases sitting between them. CDR3 amino acids: CASSSYYSQYF. For the CDR3, the DNA is TGTGCCAGCAGTTCCTACTACTCCCAGTACTTC.

There are many counts of this clonotype. The rearrangement links TRBV20-1 to TRBJ2-7, with a weak D call TRBD1 (5 bases). Between the trimmed V and J ends, which lost 2 bases and 2 bases, there was a span of 7 bases. Germline values: CDR1 DFQATT, CDR2 SNEGSKA (reference sequence). The CDR3 extends over 12 amino acids. The CDR3 loop reads CSARQDTYEQYF. DNA for the CDR3: TGCAGTGCTAGACAGGACACCTACGAGCAGTACTTC.

The V call is TRBV3-1, the J call TRBJ2-2; D possibly corresponds to TRBD1 (5 bases). This CDR3 region has 15 residues. Trimming removed 3 bases from V and 0 bases from J, with 8 bases in between. Germline V gene data show CDR1 as LGHDT and CDR2 as YNNKEL (reference sequence). The CDR3 spells CASSQTESNTGELFF. CDR3 sequence (DNA): TGTGCCAGCAGCCAGACAGAGTCGAACACCGGGGAGCTGTTTTTT. Looking up the rest from reference TRBV3-1 and TRBJ2-2 gives the full variable domain: DTAVSQTPKYLVTQMGNDKSIKCEQNLGHDTMYWYKQDSKKFLKIMFSYNNKELIINETVPNRFSPKSPDKAHLNLHINSLELGDSAVYFCASSQTESNTGELFFGEGSRLTVL.

In its sample, this clonotype was seen many times. V usage is TRBV7-2 and J usage is TRBJ2-7; TRBD1 agrees at 7 bases. CDR3 size: 14 residues. Germline V gene data show CDR1 as SGHTA and CDR2 as FQGNSA. Germline trimming cut 0 bases from V and 5 bases from J; bases unmatched to any gene: 4. CDR3 loop: CASSLATGDHEQYF. The CDR3 region has the DNA TGTGCCAGCAGCTTAGCCACAGGGGATCACGAGCAGTACTTC.

This clonotype was seen repeatedly, ten times or more. The chain combines TRBV20-1 with TRBJ2-7; 13 positions agree with TRBD2. Germline values: CDR1 DFQATT, CDR2 SNEGSKA (reference sequence). CDR3 length: 15 residues. Trimming removed 4 bases from V and 3 bases from J; junction bases left unmatched: 6. The DNA for the CDR3 is TGCAGTGCTAACGACGGACTAGCGGGAGACTACGAGCAGTACTTC. This gives the protein CSANDGLAGDYEQYF.

The sample holds a few counts of this clonotype. V is TRBV3-1 and J is TRBJ2-2, with 8 positions matching TRBD2. Germline CDR1 reads LGHDT; CDR2 reads YNNKEL (reference sequence). This CDR3 is built from 16 residues. Unmatched junction bases numbered 5, after V lost 2 bases and J lost 3 bases. CDR3 sequence (DNA): TGTGCCAGCAGCCAACCTGGACTAGCCGACACCGGGGAGCTGTTTTTT. This sequence encodes CASSQPGLADTGELFF. The variable domain in full, with the rest retrieved from reference TRBV3-1 and TRBJ2-2, is DTAVSQTPKYLVTQMGNDKSIKCEQNLGHDTMYWYKQDSKKFLKIMFSYNNKELIINETVPNRFSPKSPDKAHLNLHINSLELGDSAVYFCASSQPGLADTGELFFGEGSRLTVL.